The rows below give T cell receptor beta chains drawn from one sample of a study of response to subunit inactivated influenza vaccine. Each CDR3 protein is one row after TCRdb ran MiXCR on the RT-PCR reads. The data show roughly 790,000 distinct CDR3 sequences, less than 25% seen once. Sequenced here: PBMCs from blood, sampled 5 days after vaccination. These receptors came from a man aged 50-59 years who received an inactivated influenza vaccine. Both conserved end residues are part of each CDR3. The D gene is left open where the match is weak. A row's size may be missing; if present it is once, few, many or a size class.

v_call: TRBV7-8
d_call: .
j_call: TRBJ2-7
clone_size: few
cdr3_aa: CASSLESTRLPYEQYF
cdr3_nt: TGTGCCAGCAGCTTAGAGAGCACAAGGTTACCCTACGAGCAGTACTTC

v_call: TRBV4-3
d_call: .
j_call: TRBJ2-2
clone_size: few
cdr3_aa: CASSHIRRSGELFF
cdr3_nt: TGCGCCAGCAGCCATATACGGAGGTCCGGGGAGCTGTTTTTT

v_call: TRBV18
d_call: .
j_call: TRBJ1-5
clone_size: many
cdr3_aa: CASSFHPEQPQHF
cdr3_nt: TGTGCCAGCTCGTTCCATCCAGAACAGCCCCAGCATTTT

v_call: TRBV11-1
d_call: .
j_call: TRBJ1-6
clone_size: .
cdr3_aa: CASSKRTYNSPLHF
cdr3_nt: TGTGCCAGCAGCAAACGGACCTATAATTCACCCCTCCACTTT

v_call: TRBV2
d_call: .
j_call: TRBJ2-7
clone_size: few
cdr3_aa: CASEVGGSGSYEQYF
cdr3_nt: TGTGCCAGCGAAGTGGGGGGCTCGGGGTCCTACGAGCAGTACTTC

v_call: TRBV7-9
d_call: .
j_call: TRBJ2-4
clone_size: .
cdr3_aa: CASSLEVGAPNIQYF
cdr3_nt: TGTGCCAGCAGCTTAGAAGTCGGGGCCCCAAACATTCAGTACTTC

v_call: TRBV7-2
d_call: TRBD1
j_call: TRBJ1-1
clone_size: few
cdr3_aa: CASSFRDSPEAFF
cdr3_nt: TGTGCCAGCAGCTTTCGGGACAGCCCTGAAGCTTTCTTT

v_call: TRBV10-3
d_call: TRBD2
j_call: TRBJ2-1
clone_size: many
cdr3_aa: CATGGSGRALSYNEQFF
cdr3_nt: TGTGCCACCGGAGGCAGCGGGAGGGCCCTCTCCTACAATGAGCAGTTCTTC

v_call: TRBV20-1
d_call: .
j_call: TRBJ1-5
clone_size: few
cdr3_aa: CSAREGGGDQPQHF
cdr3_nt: TGCAGTGCTAGAGAGGGCGGGGGCGATCAGCCCCAGCATTTT

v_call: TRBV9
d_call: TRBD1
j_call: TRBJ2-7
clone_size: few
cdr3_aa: CASSVGDRGYYEQYF
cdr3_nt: TGTGCCAGCAGCGTAGGGGACAGGGGGTACTACGAGCAGTACTTC

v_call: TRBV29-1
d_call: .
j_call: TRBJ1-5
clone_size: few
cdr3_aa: CSVQGYNQPQHF
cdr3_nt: TGCAGCGTCCAGGGATACAATCAGCCCCAGCATTTT